This T cell receptor beta chain stems from a study of shared clonotypes between healthy human individuals. Clones were read by immunoSEQ multiplex PCR, and TCRdb kept only the in-frame ones, dropping some. The sample holds about 2.4 million clones, around nine tenths seen once. There are 14 residues in the CDR3. Trimming left V 6 bases short and J 8 bases short, with 19 bases between. Per germline, CDR1 SNHLY and CDR2 FYNNEI. The sequence came from a man aged 18 to 29 in good health. The source material was naive CD4+ T cells sorted from blood. Subset denoted: CD45RA+ positively selected. This chain connects TRBV2 to TRBJ1-2; D may be TRBD1 (5 bases). The CDR3 sequence is CASRGIRGFGGYTF. The DNA of the CDR3 is TGTGCCAGCAGGGGTATTAGGGGTTTTGGCGGCTACACCTTC.